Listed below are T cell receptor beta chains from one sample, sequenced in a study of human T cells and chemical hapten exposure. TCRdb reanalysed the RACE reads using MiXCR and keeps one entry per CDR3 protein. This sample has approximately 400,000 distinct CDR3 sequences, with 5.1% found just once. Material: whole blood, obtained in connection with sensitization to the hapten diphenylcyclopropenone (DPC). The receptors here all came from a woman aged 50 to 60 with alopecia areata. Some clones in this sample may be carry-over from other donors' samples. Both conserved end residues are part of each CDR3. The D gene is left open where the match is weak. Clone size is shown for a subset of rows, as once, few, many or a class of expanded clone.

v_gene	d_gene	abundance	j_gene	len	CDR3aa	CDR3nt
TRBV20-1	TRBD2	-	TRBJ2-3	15	CSARRLTSGRDTQYF	TGCAGTGCTAGGAGGCTTACTAGCGGGAGGGATACGCAGTATTTT
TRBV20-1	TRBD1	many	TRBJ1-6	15	CSARGTGVKDSPLHF	TGCAGTGCTAGGGGCACAGGGGTAAAGGATTCACCCCTCCACTTT
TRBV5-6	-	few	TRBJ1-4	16	CASSLGTGTANEKLFF	TGTGCCAGCAGCTTGGGTACCGGGACGGCGAATGAAAAACTGTTTTTT
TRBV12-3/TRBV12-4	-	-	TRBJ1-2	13	CASSFPPNYGYTF	TGTGCCAGCAGTTTCCCACCCAACTATGGCTACACCTTC
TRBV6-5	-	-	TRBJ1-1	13	CASLGGVGTEAFF	TGTGCCAGCCTAGGAGGGGTGGGCACTGAAGCTTTCTTT
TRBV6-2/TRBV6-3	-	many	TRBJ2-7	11	CASSPIHEQYF	TGTGCCAGCAGTCCCATCCACGAGCAGTACTTC
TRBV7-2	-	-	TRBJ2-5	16	CASSVTYRGAQETQYF	TGTGCCAGCAGCGTGACTTATAGGGGGGCACAAGAGACCCAGTACTTC
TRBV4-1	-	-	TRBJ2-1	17	CASSQDTAKGPYNEQFF	TGCGCCAGCAGCCAAGATACGGCTAAGGGCCCCTACAATGAGCAGTTCTTC
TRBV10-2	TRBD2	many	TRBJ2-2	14	CASRLAGGTGELFF	TGCGCCTCCCGACTAGCGGGGGGCACCGGGGAGCTGTTTTTT
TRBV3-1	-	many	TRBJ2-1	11	CASSQMGEQFF	TGTGCCAGCAGCCAAATGGGTGAGCAGTTCTTC
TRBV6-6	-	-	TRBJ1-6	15	CASSYVEARNSPLHF	TGTGCCAGCAGTTACGTGGAGGCCCGAAATTCACCCCTCCACTTT
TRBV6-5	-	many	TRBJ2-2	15	CASRPGQTNTGELFF	TGTGCCAGCAGGCCTGGACAGACGAACACCGGGGAGCTGTTTTTT
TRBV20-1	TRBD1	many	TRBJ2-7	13	CSARGRDSNEQYF	TGCAGTGCTAGGGGCAGGGACAGCAACGAGCAGTACTTC
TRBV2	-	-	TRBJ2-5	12	CASKPGSETQYF	TGTGCCAGCAAACCTGGATCGGAGACCCAGTACTTC
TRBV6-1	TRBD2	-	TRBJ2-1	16	CASKTSGGSPYNEQFF	TGTGCCAGCAAGACTAGCGGGGGGTCACCCTACAATGAGCAGTTCTTC
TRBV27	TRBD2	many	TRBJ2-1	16	CASSTRAGSSYNEQFF	TGTGCCAGCAGTACGCGAGCGGGGAGCTCCTACAATGAGCAGTTCTTC
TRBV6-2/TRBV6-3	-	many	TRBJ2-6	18	CASSPSLGRDSGANVLTF	TGTGCCAGCAGCCCATCCCTTGGACGGGACTCTGGGGCCAACGTCCTGACTTTC
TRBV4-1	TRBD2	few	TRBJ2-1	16	CASSLWEASGANEQFF	TGCGCCAGCAGCCTTTGGGAGGCTAGCGGGGCAAATGAGCAGTTCTTC
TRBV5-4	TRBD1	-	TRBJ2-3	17	CASSPTAGQGGTDTQYF	TGTGCCAGCAGCCCGACAGCGGGACAGGGAGGCACAGATACGCAGTATTTT
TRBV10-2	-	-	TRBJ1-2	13	CASSEWGNYGYTF	TGCGCCAGCAGTGAGTGGGGGAACTATGGCTACACCTTC
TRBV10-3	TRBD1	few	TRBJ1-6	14	CAISPTGADSPLHF	TGTGCCATCAGCCCGACAGGGGCGGATTCACCCCTCCACTTT